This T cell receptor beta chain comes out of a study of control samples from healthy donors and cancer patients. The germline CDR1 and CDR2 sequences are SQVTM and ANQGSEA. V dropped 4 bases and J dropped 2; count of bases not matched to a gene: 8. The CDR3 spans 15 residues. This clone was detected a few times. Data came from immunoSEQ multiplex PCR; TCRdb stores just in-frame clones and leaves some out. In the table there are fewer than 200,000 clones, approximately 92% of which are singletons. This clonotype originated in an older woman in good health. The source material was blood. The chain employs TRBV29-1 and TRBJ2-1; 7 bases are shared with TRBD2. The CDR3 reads CSVAHGGGPYNEQFF. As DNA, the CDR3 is TGCAGCGTTGCCCACGGCGGGGGACCCTACAATGAGCAGTTCTTC.